These 9 T cell receptor beta chains originate from one sample sequenced in a study of CD8 T cells in Susac syndrome (dated by TCRdb to between 2019 and 2020). The library was obtained by the immunoSEQ multiplex PCR assay. RNA was extracted using the RNeasy kit, and roughly 0.5 to 1 microgram was reverse transcribed with random hexamers. TCRdb ran its own pipeline on the public reads, namely fastp trimming at Q25 and MiXCR clone calling, and kept in-frame beta chains. Entries are consolidated by CDR3 protein sequence, retaining the most common genes and DNA. The sample contains 150,000 to 200,000 distinct CDR3 sequences, 91% of them found a single time. The top ten clones comprise about 0.1% of the sample. The sample consisted of CD4+ T cells from PBMCs. Receptors originate from a human donor with Susac syndrome.

The chain carries TRBV28 and TRBJ2-2, with unresolved D. The CDR3 length is 15 residues. With 6 bases removed from V and 0 bases from J, the gap between germline ends came to 11 bases. In germline, CDR1 is MDHEN, CDR2 SYDVKM. CDR3 region: CASRTVAPNTGELFF. The CDR3 DNA reads as TGTGCCAGCAGGACGGTGGCCCCGAACACCGGGGAGCTGTTTTTT.

The rearrangement joins TRBV20-1 to TRBJ2-3, with 8 nucleotides matching TRBD2. This CDR3 has 13 amino acids. V shed 3 bases and J 6 bases; nucleotides not matched to a gene: 5. Looked up from germline, CDR1 is DFQATT and CDR2 is SNEGSKA (reference sequence). The CDR3 coding sequence is TGCAGTGCTAGGACGGGGGGGGCGGATACGCAGTATTTT. It codes for CSARTGGADTQYF.

The genes are TRBV5-1 and TRBJ1-2; no definite D call. Trimming shortened V by 0 bases and J by 7 bases, and 13 bases separated the two germline ends. This CDR3 has 14 amino acids. Germline V gene sequence: CDR1 SGHRS, CDR2 YFSETQ. The CDR3 sequence is CASSLVLDGSGYTF. CDR3 sequence (DNA): TGCGCCAGCAGCTTGGTACTGGACGGCTCTGGCTACACCTTC.

The rearrangement joins TRBV20-1 to TRBJ2-5; TRBD2 matches at 7 bases. CDR3 length: 17 residues. Trimming at V came to 0 bases and at J to 0 bases, leaving 10 bases not matched to a gene. Germline values: CDR1 DFQATT, CDR2 SNEGSKA (reference sequence). The DNA for the CDR3 is TGCAGTGCTAGAGATGCAACATCGGGACTATACCAAGAGACCCAGTACTTC. Amino acid sequence: CSARDATSGLYQETQYF.

This rearrangement joins TRBV3-1 to TRBJ1-2; possibly TRBD1 for D (6 bases). The germline V gene has CDR1 LGHDT and CDR2 YNNKEL (reference sequence). Trimming took off 5 bases at V and 7 bases at J, with 17 bases between the two ends. This CDR3 is built from 14 residues. DNA of the CDR3: TGTGCCAGCAGCAAAAACACAGGGTCGAGTGGCTACACCTTC. Its protein is CASSKNTGSSGYTF.

The V gene is TRBV7-3, the J gene TRBJ2-1; D might be TRBD2 (6 bases). V lost 1 base, J lost 0 bases, and 10 bases lay in between. Germline V CDR1 and CDR2: SGHTA, FQGTGA. The CDR3 runs 16 residues. CDR3 sequence reads: CASSLRGTHSYNEQFF. For the CDR3, the DNA is TGTGCCAGCAGCTTAAGAGGGACTCACTCCTACAATGAGCAGTTCTTC.

The V call is TRBV6-1, the J call TRBJ2-3; D may be TRBD1 (5 bases). Between the trimmed V and J ends, which lost 6 bases and 1 base, there was a span of 11 bases. Germline assignment: CDR1 MNHNS and CDR2 SASEGT. This CDR3 region has 14 residues. The CDR3 DNA is TGTGCCAGCAGAACGGAAGGGGGCACAGATACGCAGTATTTT. Its translation: CASRTEGGTDTQYF.

The rearrangement joins TRBV11-2 to TRBJ1-1; D uncertain. CDR3 length: 13 amino acids. Trimming shortened V by 0 bases and J by 6 bases, and 8 bases separated the two germline ends. Germline CDR1 and CDR2: SGHAT and FQNNGV. This chain's CDR3 is CASSLEVTAEAFF. DNA of the CDR3: TGTGCCAGCAGCTTAGAGGTTACGGCTGAAGCTTTCTTT.

This clonotype was found once. The rearrangement joins TRBV2 to TRBJ1-5, with D maybe TRBD1 (5 bases). Trimming took 6 bases from V and 13 from J, leaving 13 bases between them. Germline CDR1 is SNHLY and CDR2 is FYNNEI. The CDR3 consists of 11 residues. CDR3 sequence (DNA): TGTGCCAGCAGATTAGACAGATCTCAGCATTTT. Translation gives CASRLDRSQHF.